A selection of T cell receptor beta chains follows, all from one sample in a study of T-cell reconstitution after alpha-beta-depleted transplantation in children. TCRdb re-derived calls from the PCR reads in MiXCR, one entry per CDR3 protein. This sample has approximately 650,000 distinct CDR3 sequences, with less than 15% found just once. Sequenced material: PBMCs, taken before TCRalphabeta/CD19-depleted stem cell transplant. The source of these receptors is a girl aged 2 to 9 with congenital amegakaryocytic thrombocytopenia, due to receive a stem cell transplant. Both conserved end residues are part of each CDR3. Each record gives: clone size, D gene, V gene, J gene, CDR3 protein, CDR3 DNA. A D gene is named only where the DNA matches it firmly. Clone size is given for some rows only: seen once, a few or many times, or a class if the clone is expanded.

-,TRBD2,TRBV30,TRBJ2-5,CAWITSGNGETQYF,TGTGCCTGGATCACTAGCGGGAATGGCGAGACCCAGTACTTC
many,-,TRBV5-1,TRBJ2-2,CASSFKWEKVGELFF,TGCGCCAGCAGCTTCAAATGGGAGAAGGTCGGGGAGCTGTTTTTT
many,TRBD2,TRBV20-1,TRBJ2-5,CSARDRMKLAGKQETQYF,TGCAGTGCTAGAGATAGAATGAAACTAGCGGGAAAACAAGAGACCCAGTACTTC
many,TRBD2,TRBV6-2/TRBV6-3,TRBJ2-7,CASSYFAAGTSGIPPYEQYF,TGTGCCAGCAGTTACTTCGCAGCCGGGACTAGCGGGATTCCCCCCTACGAGCAGTACTTC
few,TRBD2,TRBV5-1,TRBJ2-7,CASSLVTGGPSYEQYF,TGCGCCAGCAGCTTAGTCACGGGGGGACCCTCCTACGAGCAGTACTTC
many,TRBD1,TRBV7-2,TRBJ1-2,CASSLEATGEYGYTF,TGTGCCAGCAGCTTAGAGGCGACAGGGGAATATGGCTACACCTTC
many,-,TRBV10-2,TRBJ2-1,CASSDVEQFF,TGCGCCAGCAGTGACGTTGAGCAGTTCTTC
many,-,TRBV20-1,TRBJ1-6,CSARENPGNYNSPLHF,TGCAGTGCTAGAGAAAATCCGGGGAACTATAATTCACCCCTCCACTTT
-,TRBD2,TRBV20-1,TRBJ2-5,CSATLTSGSWETQYF,TGCAGTGCTACCCTAACTAGCGGGAGTTGGGAGACCCAGTACTTC
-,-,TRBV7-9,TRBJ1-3,CASSWTRSGNTIYF,TGTGCCAGCAGCTGGACCCGCTCTGGAAACACCATATATTTT
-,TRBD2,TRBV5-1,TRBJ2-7,CASSLGTSGSSEQYF,TGCGCCAGCAGCCTAGGGACTAGCGGGAGTTCCGAGCAGTACTTC
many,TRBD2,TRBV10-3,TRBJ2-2,CAISESGLAGTGELFF,TGTGCCATCAGTGAAAGCGGGCTAGCGGGAACCGGGGAGCTGTTTTTT
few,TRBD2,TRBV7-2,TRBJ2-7,CASSPSGVYEQYF,TGTGCCAGCAGCCCTAGCGGGGTATACGAGCAGTACTTC
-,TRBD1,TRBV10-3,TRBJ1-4,CAISRTGTDHEKLFF,TGTGCCATCAGTCGTACCGGGACAGACCATGAAAAACTGTTTTTT
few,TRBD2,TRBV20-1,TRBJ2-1,CSALLAKDEQFF,TGCAGTGCTTTACTAGCGAAGGATGAGCAGTTCTTC
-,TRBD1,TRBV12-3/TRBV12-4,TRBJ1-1,CASRARTGSTEAFF,TGTGCCAGCAGGGCCCGGACAGGGTCCACTGAAGCTTTCTTT
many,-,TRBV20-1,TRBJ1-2,CSAWQIYGYTF,TGCAGTGCTTGGCAGATCTATGGCTACACCTTC
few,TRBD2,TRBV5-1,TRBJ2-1,CASSSPLAVLNEQFF,TGCGCCAGCAGCTCCCCCCTAGCGGTACTCAATGAGCAGTTCTTC
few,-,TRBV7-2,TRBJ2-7,CASSLGVRVYEQYF,TGTGCCAGCAGCTTAGGAGTCCGGGTCTACGAGCAGTACTTC
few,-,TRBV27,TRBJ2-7,CASRTLRGAYEQYF,TGTGCCAGCAGAACATTAAGGGGAGCCTACGAGCAGTACTTC
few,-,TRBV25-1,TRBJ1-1,CASSVRGATEAFF,TGTGCCAGCAGTGTTAGGGGCGCGACTGAAGCTTTCTTT
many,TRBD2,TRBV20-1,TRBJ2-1,CSAIGTKIEQFF,TGCAGTGCTATCGGGACTAAGATTGAGCAGTTCTTC
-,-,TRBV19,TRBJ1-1,CASSIGDGAMNTEAFF,TGTGCCAGTAGTATTGGTGACGGCGCGATGAACACTGAAGCTTTCTTT
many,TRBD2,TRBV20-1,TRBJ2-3,CSARVPLAGGPADTQYF,TGCAGTGCTAGAGTCCCTCTAGCGGGAGGGCCCGCAGATACGCAGTATTTT
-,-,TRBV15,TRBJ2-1,CATSRDRRDHNYNEQFF,TGTGCCACCAGCAGAGATCGCCGGGACCATAACTACAATGAGCAGTTCTTC
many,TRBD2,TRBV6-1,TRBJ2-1,CASSLLAGPYNEQFF,TGTGCCAGCAGTCTCCTAGCGGGTCCTTACAATGAGCAGTTCTTC
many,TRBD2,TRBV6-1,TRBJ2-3,CASSTASGTLDTQYF,TGTGCCAGCAGTACCGCTAGCGGGACCTTAGATACGCAGTATTTT
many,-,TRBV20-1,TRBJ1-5,CSARGFPGSSYQPQHF,TGCAGTGCTAGAGGTTTCCCAGGGAGCTCCTATCAGCCCCAGCATTTT
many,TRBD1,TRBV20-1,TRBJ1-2,CSASPRDSPNYGYTF,TGCAGTGCTAGTCCACGGGACAGCCCTAACTATGGCTACACCTTC
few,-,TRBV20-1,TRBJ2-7,CSARDFGERSYEQYF,TGCAGTGCTAGAGATTTCGGGGAAAGGAGCTACGAGCAGTACTTC
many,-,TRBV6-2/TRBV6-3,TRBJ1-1,CASSSPYRAVSTEAFF,TGTGCCAGCAGTTCCCCCTATAGGGCGGTAAGCACTGAAGCTTTCTTT
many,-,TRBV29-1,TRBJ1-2,CSVMAGGYTF,TGCAGCGTGATGGCCGGGGGCTACACCTTC
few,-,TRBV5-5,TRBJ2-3,CASSFWQGTDTQYF,TGTGCCAGCAGCTTCTGGCAGGGCACAGATACGCAGTATTTT
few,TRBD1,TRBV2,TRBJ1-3,CASSEQGAAGNTIYF,TGTGCCAGCAGTGAACAGGGGGCGGCTGGAAACACCATATATTTT
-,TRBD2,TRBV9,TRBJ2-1,CASSVLGLGSNEQFF,TGTGCCAGCAGCGTTCTGGGACTAGGTAGTAATGAGCAGTTCTTC
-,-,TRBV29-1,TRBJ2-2,CSALGAGELFF,TGCAGCGCCTTGGGGGCCGGGGAGCTGTTTTTT
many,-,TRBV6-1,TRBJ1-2,CASSGGSRRGYTF,TGTGCCAGCAGTGGGGGTTCAAGGAGAGGCTACACCTTC
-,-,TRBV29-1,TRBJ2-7,CSVSLGAYEQYF,TGCAGCGTTAGTCTAGGCGCCTACGAGCAGTACTTC
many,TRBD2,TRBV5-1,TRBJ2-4,CASSPSGLADLAKNIQYF,TGCGCCAGCAGCCCCAGTGGACTAGCAGACCTAGCCAAAAACATTCAGTACTTC
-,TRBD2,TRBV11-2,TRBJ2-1,CASSEKGSSGGDDNEQFF,TGTGCCAGCAGCGAGAAAGGGAGCTCGGGAGGGGATGACAATGAGCAGTTCTTC